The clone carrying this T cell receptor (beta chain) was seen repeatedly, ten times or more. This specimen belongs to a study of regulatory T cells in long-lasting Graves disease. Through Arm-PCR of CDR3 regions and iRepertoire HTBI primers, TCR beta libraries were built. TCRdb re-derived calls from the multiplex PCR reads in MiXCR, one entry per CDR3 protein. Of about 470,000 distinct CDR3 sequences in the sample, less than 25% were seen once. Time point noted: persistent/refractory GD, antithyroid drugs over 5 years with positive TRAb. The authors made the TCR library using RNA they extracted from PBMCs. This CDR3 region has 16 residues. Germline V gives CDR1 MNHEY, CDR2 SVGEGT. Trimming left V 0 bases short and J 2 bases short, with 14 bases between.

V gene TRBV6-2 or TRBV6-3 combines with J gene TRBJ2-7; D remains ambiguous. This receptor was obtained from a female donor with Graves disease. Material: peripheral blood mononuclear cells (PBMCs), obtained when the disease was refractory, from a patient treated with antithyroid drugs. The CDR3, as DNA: TGTGCCAGCAGTTACTCGACCCAGGCCCCCACCTACGAGCAGTACTTC. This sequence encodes CASSYSTQAPTYEQYF.